The T cell receptor beta chain under discussion was sequenced for a study of blood T cell repertoires in COVID-19. Membership in each cohort depended on participant-reported clinical history. The CDR3 extends over 15 amino acids. Trimming took 2 bases from V and 8 from J; bases not matched to a gene: 9. CDR1 is PRHDT and CDR2 is FYEKMQ in the germline V gene (reference sequence). This table comes from immunoSEQ multiplex PCR, and its TCRdb copy is limited to in-frame clones, with some not included. Of under 250,000 clones listed, approximately 80% were seen once; the top ten hold approximately 4.3%. The sample was PBMCs or T cells enriched from blood (not recorded which). This chain joins TRBV13 and TRBJ1-2; TRBD1 matches 9 bases. This TCR came from a man aged 30 to 39 with acute COVID-19. The CDR3 region is CASSLSGTGRRGYTF. CDR3 bases: TGTGCCAGCAGCTTATCCGGGACAGGGAGACGAGGCTACACCTTC.